The rows below give T cell receptor beta chains drawn from one sample of a study of blood T cells in healthy people across ages. A single record per CDR3 protein comes from TCRdb applying MiXCR to the 5' RACE reads. The data show 1.5 million to 2 million distinct CDR3 sequences, with approximately 30% seen just once and less than 9.5% held by the top ten. Sequenced sample: blood. The origin of the receptors is a woman between 25 and 40 years old in good health. Each CDR3 is given without its conserved first and last residue.

v_gene	j_gene	CDR3aa
TRBV5-6	TRBJ2-3	ASSHKEDTQY
TRBV5-1	TRBJ2-3	ASRGLAGGVADTQY
TRBV29-1	TRBJ2-7	SVSGESSYEQY
TRBV20-1	TRBJ2-5	SADSGLETQY
TRBV12-3/TRBV12-4	TRBJ2-4	ASSIRRTGGTKNIQY
TRBV20-1	TRBJ2-4	SATPSSEAKNIRY
TRBV4-1	TRBJ2-7	ASSQEIVDYEQY
TRBV6-5	TRBJ2-7	ASSDGGSRGEQY
TRBV9	TRBJ1-2	ASSRTHSYDGYT
TRBV2	TRBJ2-1	ASQGARTGEQF
TRBV7-9	-	ASSLEGSEQY
TRBV6-2/TRBV6-3	TRBJ1-5	ASSYAGGNNQPQH
TRBV2	TRBJ2-7	ASTLLGLVEQY
TRBV20-1	TRBJ2-7	SARDRRGGPYEQY
TRBV3-1	TRBJ2-5	ASSQLNPPETQY
TRBV20-1	TRBJ2-1	SAREGAYYNEQF
TRBV6-2/TRBV6-3	TRBJ2-1	ASKFILGNEQF
TRBV30	TRBJ2-7	AWSTGQQYEQY
TRBV5-1	TRBJ2-1	ASSLELPEEGEQF
TRBV6-1	TRBJ1-2	ASSEAVTDRFNYGYT
TRBV11-2	TRBJ1-2	ASSLEFGDSTNYGYT
TRBV6-1	TRBJ2-3	ASSEALGLFTDTQY
TRBV9	-	ASSVDAGLYNEQY
TRBV5-1	TRBJ2-7	ASSWGGSSDYEQY
TRBV7-8	TRBJ1-2	ASSLSTGRLKAGYT
TRBV18	-	ASSPRGVGENEQY
TRBV27	TRBJ2-7	ASTKVYEQY
TRBV15	TRBJ1-3	ATTPKGDAGNTIY